Shown below are 2 T cell receptor beta chains from a single sample sequenced in a study of post-analysis software for immune sequencing data (dated by TCRdb to between 2014 and 2017). Broader findings and caveats from the paper: Roughly 5 TRBV segments, including TRBV5-6, TRBV5-1 and TRBV20-1, were significantly more frequent in patients than controls.

These TCRs' antigens remain unknown. To prepare the library, PCR was applied. For sequencing, an Illumina HiSeq 2500 was employed. To reduce PCR and sequencing biases, unique molecular identifiers were built into the TCR beta cDNA libraries. The public reads were quality trimmed at Q25 with fastp and then assembled into clones with MiXCR by TCRdb, keeping productive beta chains. When rows share a CDR3 protein, they turn into one entry using the most common DNA and genes. The sample includes 750,000 to 950,000 distinct CDR3 sequences, with 35% to 55% observed a single time. Approximately 4.4% of the sample lies in the top ten. The sample consisted of blood. The source of these receptors is a girl aged 5-17 years with multiple sclerosis.

Only a few counts were recorded for this clonotype. The chain couples TRBV6-5 to TRBJ1-2, with D unclear. V lost 4 bases and J 5 bases, leaving 8 bases between the germline ends. The germline V gene has CDR1 MNHEY and CDR2 SVGAGI. The CDR3 is 12 residues long. CDR3 region: CASSFSYYGYTF. The CDR3 bases are TGTGCCAGCAGTTTCTCTTATTATGGCTACACCTTC.

This clonotype was observed a few times. The rearrangement uses TRBV6-5 and TRBJ2-7, with TRBD2 matching 10 bases. After removal of 7 bases from V and 4 bases from J, the junction contained 4 bases not matched to a gene. The CDR3 covers 13 residues. The germline gives CDR1 MNHEY, CDR2 SVGAGI. The CDR3 sequence is CASKQAGGYEQYF. The CDR3, as DNA: TGTGCCAGCAAACAAGCGGGAGGGTACGAGCAGTACTTC.